Listed here are 3 T cell receptor beta chains from one sample, sequenced in a study of vaccination effects on CD4 cells after COVID-19. The antigens of these receptors remain unknown. Under the ViraFEST assay, PBMC were stimulated with viral peptide pools so that antigen-specific CD4+ T cells expanded. Sequencing was performed afterwards. CD4+ T cell isolation took place after about 11 days of culture. All study participants received two doses of BNT162b2 or mRNA-1273 vaccine. The repertoire was sequenced with immunoSEQ multiplex PCR; TCRdb's copy has only in-frame clones and lacks some. This sample has about 22,000 clones; approximately 72% occur once, and the top ten carry 9.5% to 13%. Sequencing used CD4+ T cells from PBMCs cultured with HCoV-NL63 spike peptides, obtained after COVID-19 vaccination. Receptors were obtained from a human donor who received a COVID-19 vaccine.

This clone was recorded a few times. The chain employs TRBV11-3 and TRBJ2-1, with D unclear. The germline CDR1 and CDR2 sequences are SGHNT and YENEEA. V was shortened by 11 bases and J by 3 bases, with 11 bases between the two germline ends. This CDR3 has 12 residues. In DNA, the CDR3 is TGTGCCTCGTCCGGAAACTACAATGAGCAGTTCTTC. It encodes CASSGNYNEQFF.

This clone came up once. This chain links TRBV12-3 or TRBV12-4 with TRBJ2-7, with D maybe TRBD1 (5 bases). The length of the CDR3 is 13 residues. V lost 3 bases to trimming and J lost 3 bases, with 9 bases between them. The CDR3 sequence is CASSFDRYYEQYF. The CDR3 bases are TGTGCCAGCAGTTTCGACAGATACTACGAGCAGTACTTC.

This clone was observed once. The chain carries TRBV30 and TRBJ2-5, with a tentative D call TRBD1 (5 bases). Germline values: CDR1 GTSNPN, CDR2 SVGIG (reference sequence). This CDR3 is built from 19 residues. The V end lost 0 bases, the J end lost 5 bases, and 28 bases lay between the germline ends. The CDR3 sequence: CAWSVDTLERWGFTETQYF. The CDR3, as DNA: TGTGCCTGGAGTGTAGATACCCTGGAGAGGTGGGGCTTCACTGAGACCCAGTACTTC.